One and the same sample provided the 18 T cell receptor beta chains below, sequenced in a study of blood T cells in healthy people across ages. Alongside a J-beta primer mix, a sample-barcoded 5' primer served in a second PCR lasting roughly 6 to 11 cycles. TCRdb re-derived calls from the 5' RACE reads in MiXCR, one entry per CDR3 protein. The sample records over 300,000 distinct CDR3 sequences, about 52% being singletons. Input material: blood. These receptors were collected from a man aged 60 to 75 in good health.

This clonotype was recorded only once. The rearrangement joins TRBV29-1 to TRBJ1-2; D is unclear. CDR1 is SQVTM, CDR2 ANQGSEA, per germline. The CDR3 has 13 amino acids. Trimming removed 4 bases from V and 2 bases from J, with 11 bases in between. The CDR3 sequence is CSVGETVNYGYTF. CDR3 coding DNA: TGCAGCGTTGGAGAGACGGTGAACTATGGCTACACCTTC.

The chain joins TRBV6-2 or TRBV6-3 to TRBJ2-7, with D tentatively TRBD1 (6 bases). Between the trimmed V and J ends, which lost 2 bases and 0 bases, there was a span of 14 bases. Germline CDR1 reads MNHEY; CDR2 reads SVGEGT. The CDR3 extends over 16 amino acids. The CDR3 is CASSYPQGPSSYEQYF. CDR3 coding DNA: TGTGCCAGCAGTTACCCCCAGGGGCCGAGCTCCTACGAGCAGTACTTC.

The V call is TRBV6-2 or TRBV6-3, the J call TRBJ2-1; D call uncertain. Trimming pared 4 bases from V and 6 bases from J, leaving 16 bases between. The length of the CDR3 is 15 residues. CDR1 is MNHEY and CDR2 is SVGEGT in the germline V gene. CDR3 bases: TGTGCCAGCAGTTCGCTTTTCCGAGATTCCAATGAGCAGTTCTTC. Amino acids: CASSSLFRDSNEQFF.

This chain joins TRBV12-3 or TRBV12-4 and TRBJ2-7, with 8 bases aligning to TRBD2. V shed 7 bases, J shed 7 bases, and the junction held 12 bases outside the gene matches. CDR3 length equals 14 residues. CDR3 in DNA: TGTGCCAGCACCTATAGGGGACTAGGTAGTGAGCAGTACTTC. Translating it yields CASTYRGLGSEQYF.

This chain joins TRBV20-1 and TRBJ2-7; the D gene is possibly TRBD2 (5 bases). Germline V gene data show CDR1 as DFQATT and CDR2 as SNEGSKA (reference sequence). V lost 1 base and J 2 bases, leaving 9 bases between the germline ends. The CDR3 is 13 amino acids. The CDR3 DNA follows: TGCAGTGCTAGAGGGGAGCTCCCCTACGAGCAGTACTTC. Amino acid sequence: CSARGELPYEQYF.

This sequence joins TRBV4-2 and TRBJ1-2; 8 bases align to TRBD1. Germline V CDR1 and CDR2: LGHNA, YNFKEQ. The CDR3 contains 15 residues. V gave up 1 base and J gave up 8 bases; unmatched junction bases: 9. CDR3 region: CASSQGSGGFGGYTF. Written as DNA, the CDR3 is TGTGCCAGCAGCCAAGGGTCAGGGGGCTTTGGAGGCTACACCTTC.

This clonotype was counted at least ten times. The genes are TRBV20-1 and TRBJ2-1; 7 nucleotides line up with TRBD2. Unmatched junction bases numbered 19, after V lost 5 bases and J lost 15 bases. The CDR3 loop spans 14 amino acids. Looked up from germline, CDR1 is DFQATT and CDR2 is SNEGSKA (reference sequence). The CDR3 DNA sequence: TGCAGTGCTTCCAGACGGGACTACCAAACTCTGGGGTTCTTC. Translation gives CSASRRDYQTLGFF.

This clonotype was counted only a few times. This chain links TRBV6-1 with TRBJ2-4; D remains unclear. The DNA end is a closer match to TRBJ2-7, so the J assignment may be wrong. The CDR3 sequence is 12 residues long. Germline V CDR1 and CDR2: MNHNS, SASEGT. CDR3 sequence (DNA): TGTGCCAGCAGTGTCCGACCCTACGAGCAGTACTTC. Its protein product is CASSVRPYEQYF.

The CDR3 DNA reads TGCGCCAGCAGCCCAGGGGTTCGGGGGGGCTCGGGAAACATTCAGTACTTC. It specifies CASSPGVRGGSGNIQYF. The chain is built from TRBV5-1 and TRBJ2-5, with 8 bases aligning to TRBD2. The last part of the DNA fits TRBJ2-4 better; the J call may be wrong. The V gene's germline CDR1 is SGHRS and CDR2 YFSETQ. The CDR3 length is 17 residues.

On this clonotype itself: One end of the junction is discordant with germline, which a read error may explain. This sequence joins TRBV7-9 and TRBJ2-5; no definite D call. This CDR3 contains 12 residues. The germline CDR1 and CDR2 sequences are SEHNR and FQNEAQ (reference sequence). CDR3 loop: CSSSDGPSTQYF. The CDR3 nucleotides are TGTTCCAGCAGCGATGGCCCTTCGACCCAGTACTTC.

This clonotype was detected once. V is TRBV3-1 and J is TRBJ2-6; no reliable D call. From germline, CDR1 is LGHDT and CDR2 YNNKEL (reference sequence). This CDR3 is built from 15 residues. The ends were cut back, 0 bases at V and 0 bases at J, with 3 bases in the middle. As DNA, the CDR3 is TGTGCCAGCAGCCAAGACCTCTCTGGGGCCAACGTCCTGACTTTC. Its translation is CASSQDLSGANVLTF.

A few counts support this clonotype. V gene TRBV6-5 combines with J gene TRBJ2-3, with D perhaps matching TRBD1 (5 bases). In germline, CDR1 is MNHEY, CDR2 SVGAGI. Trimming removed 2 bases at V and 5 bases at J, with 11 bases between. This CDR3 contains 14 residues. CDR3 amino acids: CASSYAPGLDTQYF. DNA for the CDR3: TGTGCCAGCAGTTACGCCCCAGGGTTAGATACGCAGTATTTT.

The rearrangement uses TRBV13 and TRBJ2-4; possible D gene TRBD1, 6 bases. V was shortened by 0 bases and J by 14 bases, with 11 bases between the two germline ends. Germline assignment: CDR1 PRHDT and CDR2 FYEKMQ (reference sequence). CDR3 length: 12 residues. This CDR3 is CASSLGGQKEYF. The CDR3 nucleotides are TGTGCCAGCAGCTTAGGGGGACAAAAAGAGTACTTC.

This clonotype has a handful of counts. This chain connects TRBV29-1 to TRBJ2-7, with 7 positions matching TRBD1. Germline values: CDR1 SQVTM, CDR2 ANQGSEA. The CDR3 has 13 amino acids. Unmatched junction bases numbered 5, after V lost 4 bases and J lost 2 bases. CDR3 in amino acids: CSVGQGLTYEQYF. CDR3 bases: TGCAGCGTTGGACAGGGCCTCACCTACGAGCAGTACTTC.

This clonotype was detected only a few times. CDR3 in DNA: TGCAGCGTTGAAGTTAGCGGGAGGGGTGTCAATGAGCAGTTCTTC. The encoded protein is CSVEVSGRGVNEQFF. The chain is built from TRBV29-1 and TRBJ2-1; TRBD2 agrees at 11 bases. The CDR3 sequence is 15 residues long. Per germline, CDR1 SQVTM and CDR2 ANQGSEA. The junction had 5 bases not matched to a gene; V was cut back by 1 base and J by 6 bases.

The rearrangement joins TRBV5-1 to TRBJ1-2; a weak D match, TRBD1 (5 bases). The germline CDR1 and CDR2 sequences are SGHRS and YFSETQ. The V end lost 3 bases, the J end lost 8 bases, and 23 bases lay between the germline ends. CDR3 size: 16 residues. CDR3: CASSSDITGGGEGYTF. CDR3 sequence (DNA): TGCGCCAGCAGCTCGGACATCACTGGCGGAGGAGAGGGCTACACCTTC.

This clonotype appeared a few times. The V gene is TRBV7-2, the J gene TRBJ2-3, with a weak D call TRBD2 (6 bases). The V end lost 5 bases, the J end lost 4 bases, and 13 bases lay between the germline ends. Germline CDR1 and CDR2: SGHTA and FQGNSA. The CDR3 contains 14 residues. CDR3 DNA sequence: TGTGCCAGCAGCCGGACGGGAGTGGCAGATACGCAGTATTTT. This gives the protein CASSRTGVADTQYF.

This chain uses TRBV20-1 with TRBJ1-1, with D uncertain. The V gene's germline CDR1 is DFQATT and CDR2 SNEGSKA (reference sequence). The CDR3 covers 14 residues. The V gene lost 0 bases and the J gene lost 1 base, with 9 bases spanning the gap. The CDR3 here is CSARDIGQNTEAFF. The CDR3 DNA reads as TGCAGTGCTAGAGATATCGGGCAGAACACTGAAGCTTTCTTT.